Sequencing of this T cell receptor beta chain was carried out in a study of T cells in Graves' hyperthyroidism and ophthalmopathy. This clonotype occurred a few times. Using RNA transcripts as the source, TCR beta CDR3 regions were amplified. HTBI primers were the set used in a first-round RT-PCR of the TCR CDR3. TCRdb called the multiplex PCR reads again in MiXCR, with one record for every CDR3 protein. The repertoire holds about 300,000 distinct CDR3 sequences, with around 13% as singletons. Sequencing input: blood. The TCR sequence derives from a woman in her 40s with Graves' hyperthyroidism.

The CDR3 loop is CASSLGPEGYTF. The CDR3, as DNA: TGTGCCAGCAGCTTAGGTCCGGAGGGCTACACCTTC. V usage is TRBV11-3 and J usage is TRBJ1-2; D remains ambiguous. The CDR3 has 12 residues. Germline V gene lookup returns CDR1 SGHNT and CDR2 YENEEA. V dropped 1 base and J dropped 8 bases, with 8 bases sitting between them.